These 17 T cell receptor beta chains were all obtained from the same sample, sequenced in a study of OX40 agonist ivuxolimab in advanced cancers. TCRdb keeps only in-frame clones here, not all; method: immunoSEQ multiplex PCR. The sample holds 50,000 to 70,000 clones, over 90% seen once. This specimen was CD4+ or CD8+ T cells sorted from blood, taken in a trial of the OX40 agonist ivuxolimab. These receptors were taken from an adult with an advanced solid tumor such as melanoma, head and neck, liver or kidney cancer.

V gene TRBV2 combines with J gene TRBJ2-3; 10 nucleotides match TRBD2. Germline V lookup: CDR1 SNHLY, CDR2 FYNNEI. The CDR3 spans 15 residues. With V trimmed by 5 bases and J by 2 bases, 4 bases remained unmatched. This CDR3 reads CASSRTSGHTDTQYF. DNA of the CDR3: TGTGCCAGCAGTCGGACTAGCGGACACACAGATACGCAGTATTTT.

The chain is built from TRBV14 and TRBJ2-7; TRBD2 might be the D (5 bases). Germline-derived CDR1 and CDR2 are SGHDN and FVKESK. The CDR3 extends over 13 amino acids. Trimming shortened V by 4 bases and J by 7 bases, and 14 bases separated the two germline ends. This CDR3 reads CASSPRGSWEQYF. The CDR3 region has the DNA TGTGCCAGCAGCCCCCGGGGATCGTGGGAGCAGTACTTC.

This chain connects TRBV4-3 to TRBJ2-1, with D perhaps matching TRBD2 (6 bases). CDR3 length equals 19 residues. Germline CDR1 reads LGHNA; CDR2 reads YSLEER. Trimming pared 4 bases from V and 0 bases from J, leaving 22 bases between. This CDR3 reads CASSPIYLLGGSSYNEQFF. In nucleotides, the CDR3 is TGCGCCAGCAGCCCTATATACCTCTTGGGGGGAAGCTCCTACAATGAGCAGTTCTTC.

V usage is TRBV4-3 and J usage is TRBJ1-1; no definite D call. V dropped 5 bases and J dropped 1 base, with 8 bases sitting between them. Germline lookup yields CDR1 LGHNA and CDR2 YSLEER. This CDR3 contains 13 residues. Here the CDR3 reads CASSWNGNTEAFF. DNA for the CDR3: TGCGCCAGCAGCTGGAATGGGAACACTGAAGCTTTCTTT.

The chain joins TRBV27 to TRBJ2-2; D assignment may be TRBD1 or TRBD2 (5 bases each). Trimming left V 5 bases short and J 5 bases short, with 12 bases between. This CDR3 contains 14 residues. Germline CDR1 is MNHEY and CDR2 is SMNVEV (reference sequence). This chain's CDR3 is CASSGGSSTGELFF. In nucleotides, the CDR3 is TGTGCCAGCAGTGGGGGAAGTTCGACCGGGGAGCTGTTTTTT.

This chain connects TRBV7-9 to TRBJ1-1; D not certain. V lost 2 bases to trimming and J lost 1 base, with 2 bases between them. This CDR3 is built from 12 residues. Germline CDR1 reads SEHNR; CDR2 reads FQNEAQ (reference sequence). CDR3 coding DNA: TGTGCCAGCAGCTTAACGAACACTGAAGCTTTCTTT. Protein: CASSLTNTEAFF.

This clone was detected once. The rearrangement joins TRBV10-2 to TRBJ2-2; D gene unclear. The CDR3 consists of 15 residues. CDR1 WSHSY and CDR2 SAAADI come from the germline V gene. V dropped 3 bases and J dropped 1 base, with 9 bases sitting between them. This CDR3 reads CASSEDGWNTGELFF. CDR3 bases: TGCGCCAGCAGTGAAGACGGCTGGAACACCGGGGAGCTGTTTTTT.

The chain is built from TRBV7-6 and TRBJ2-1; D is uncertain. Germline V CDR1 and CDR2: SGHVS, FNYEAQ. Trimming took 5 bases from V and 0 from J, leaving 11 bases between them. The CDR3 extends over 15 amino acids. CDR3 residues: CASSASRSSYNEQFF. In DNA form, the CDR3 reads TGTGCCAGCAGCGCCAGCCGGAGCTCCTACAATGAGCAGTTCTTC.

This sequence joins TRBV13 and TRBJ2-7, with a tentative D call TRBD2 (5 bases). Trimming left V 5 bases short and J 2 bases short, with 16 bases between. There are 15 residues in the CDR3. Germline assignment: CDR1 PRHDT and CDR2 FYEKMQ (reference sequence). CDR3 residues: CASSPFGSGPYEQYF. CDR3 in DNA: TGTGCCAGCAGCCCCTTTGGGAGCGGCCCCTACGAGCAGTACTTC.

The chain joins TRBV19 to TRBJ1-5, with 9 bases identical to TRBD1. The ends lost 5 bases at V and 6 bases at J; junction bases unmatched: 8. This CDR3 comprises 15 residues. Germline values: CDR1 LNHDA, CDR2 SQIVND (reference sequence). The CDR3 here is CASSDVQGATQPQHF. In nucleotides, the CDR3 is TGTGCCAGTAGTGACGTACAGGGGGCAACTCAGCCCCAGCATTTT. Based on the CDR3 plus reference TRBV19 and TRBJ1-5, the full variable domain is DGGITQSPKYLFRKEGQNVTLSCEQNLNHDAMYWYRQDPGQGLRLIYYSQIVNDFQKGDIAEGYSVSREKKESFPLTVTSAQKNPTAFYLCASSDVQGATQPQHFGDGTRLSIL.

The chain uses TRBV9 and TRBJ1-1; D not resolved. CDR1 SGDLS and CDR2 YYNGEE come from the germline V gene. The CDR3 runs to 12 residues. Trimming took 0 bases from V and 3 from J, leaving 3 bases between them. The CDR3 DNA sequence: TGTGCCAGCAGCGTAGGGGACACTGAAGCTTTCTTT. Its protein product is CASSVGDTEAFF.

The sample holds a few counts of this clone. The chain is built from TRBV30 and TRBJ2-2, with TRBD2 as a possible D gene (6 bases). Trimming cost V 0 bases and J 6 bases, with 8 bases left between them. CDR3 length: 13 amino acids. Germline values: CDR1 GTSNPN, CDR2 SVGIG (reference sequence). This chain's CDR3 is CAWSVGGAGELFF. CDR3 nucleotide sequence: TGTGCCTGGAGTGTCGGGGGAGCCGGGGAGCTGTTTTTT.

V and J are TRBV5-1 and TRBJ2-7; a weak D match, TRBD1 (6 bases). This CDR3 region has 14 residues. From germline, CDR1 is SGHRS and CDR2 YFSETQ. The germline V and J ends were trimmed by 4 bases and 3 bases, with 14 bases remaining between them. The CDR3 region is CASSLDSEGYEQYF. For the CDR3, the DNA is TGCGCCAGCAGCCTGGACAGTGAGGGCTACGAGCAGTACTTC.

V gene TRBV27 combines with J gene TRBJ2-1; D possibly corresponds to TRBD2 (6 bases). The V gene's germline CDR1 is MNHEY and CDR2 SMNVEV (reference sequence). V was trimmed by 8 bases and J by 6 bases, leaving 11 bases between them. The CDR3 runs to 12 residues. In nucleotides, the CDR3 is TGTGCCAGCGGGGGAGCGGGCAATGAGCAGTTCTTC. Translated: CASGGAGNEQFF.

The CDR3 is CASSSPGKQYF. The CDR3 nucleotides are TGTGCCAGCAGCTCCCCTGGGAAGCAGTACTTC. The V and J genes are TRBV9 and TRBJ2-7; D is uncertain. V was trimmed by 4 bases and J by 8 bases, leaving 10 bases between them. The length of the CDR3 is 11 residues. Germline-derived CDR1 and CDR2 are SGDLS and YYNGEE. The full variable domain, its missing parts supplied by reference TRBV9 and TRBJ2-7, is DSGVTQTPKHLITATGQRVTLRCSPRSGDLSVYWYQQSLDQGLQFLIQYYNGEERAKGNILERFSAQQFPDLHSELNLSSLELGDSALYFCASSSPGKQYFGPGTRLTVT.

The CDR3: CASSQEVLAGVSQETQYF. The CDR3 nucleotides read TGCGCCAGCAGCCAAGAAGTACTAGCGGGAGTTAGCCAAGAGACCCAGTACTTC. This sequence joins TRBV4-3 and TRBJ2-5, with 11 bases identical to TRBD2. With 0 bases clipped from V and 1 base from J, the junction kept 7 bases outside the gene matches. The germline gives CDR1 LGHNA, CDR2 YSLEER. CDR3 length: 18 residues.

The rearrangement links TRBV19 to TRBJ2-1, with TRBD2 as a possible D gene (6 bases). CDR3 length: 15 amino acids. Germline-derived CDR1 and CDR2 are LNHDA and SQIVND (reference sequence). Trimming left V 8 bases short and J 4 bases short, with 18 bases between. The DNA of the CDR3 is TGTGCCAGTTCGGTCGGCGGGACGACTTACAATGAGCAGTTCTTC. This gives the protein CASSVGGTTYNEQFF. The entire variable domain, with the rest obtained from reference TRBV19 and TRBJ2-1, is as follows: DGGITQSPKYLFRKEGQNVTLSCEQNLNHDAMYWYRQDPGQGLRLIYYSQIVNDFQKGDIAEGYSVSREKKESFPLTVTSAQKNPTAFYLCASSVGGTTYNEQFFGPGTRLTVL.